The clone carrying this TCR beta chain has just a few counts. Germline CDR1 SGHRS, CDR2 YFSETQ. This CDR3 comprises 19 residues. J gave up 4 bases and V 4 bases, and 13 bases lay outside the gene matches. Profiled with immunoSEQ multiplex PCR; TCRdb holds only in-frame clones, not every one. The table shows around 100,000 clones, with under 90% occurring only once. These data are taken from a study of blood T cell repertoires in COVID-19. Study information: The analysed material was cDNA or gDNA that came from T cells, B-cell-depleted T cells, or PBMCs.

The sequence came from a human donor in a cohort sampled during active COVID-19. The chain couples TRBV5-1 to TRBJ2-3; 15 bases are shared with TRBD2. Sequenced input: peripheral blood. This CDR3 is CASSPGLAGGPGGADTQYF. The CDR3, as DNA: TGCGCCAGCAGCCCCGGACTAGCGGGAGGGCCGGGGGGCGCAGATACGCAGTATTTT.